The sequence of this TCR beta chain was determined in a study of cytotoxic CD8 clonotypes in ibrutinib-treated CLL. Findings and caveats of the study: Under treatment, the uncommon public clonotypes either contracted or remained stable.

Concerning this clone itself: What it binds is unknown.

Clones were sequenced by immunoSEQ multiplex PCR, and TCRdb holds only the in-frame ones, with some missing. The table has approximately 300,000 clones, 80% seen once; the top ten hold 6.5% to 8.5%. Germline V CDR1 and CDR2: GTSNPN, SVGIG (reference sequence). The ends lost 5 bases at V and 5 bases at J; junction bases unmatched: 7. This CDR3 contains 13 residues. This sample comprised PBMCs, obtained before ibrutinib treatment. The chain uses TRBV30 and TRBJ2-7; TRBD2 matches at 9 bases. The TCR comes from a human donor with chronic lymphocytic leukemia. CDR3 region: CAWVPGLAHEQYF. CDR3 in DNA: TGTGCCTGGGTTCCGGGACTAGCTCACGAGCAGTACTTC.